The present T cell receptor (beta chain) was sequenced within a study of T cell responses to AZD1222 COVID-19 vaccine. Study background: Pooled in the analysis were second doses at about 4 or about 12 weeks. The study's findings and limits: Increased Spike-specific TCR breadth and depth were observed after two AZD1222 doses. No day 14 peak samples; only post-peak repertoires were characterized.

As regards this clone: The antigen is not known.

The assay was immunoSEQ multiplex PCR, and TCRdb's table has in-frame clones only and misses some. This sample yields 130,000 to 150,000 clones, of which 85% to 95% are seen a single time; roughly 2% belongs to the top ten. Germline CDR1 DFQATT, CDR2 SNEGSKA (reference sequence). This CDR3 has 11 residues. Sequenced material: peripheral blood, taken on day 0 of AZD1222 vaccination. The sequence was obtained from an adult in good health. V and J are TRBV20-1 and TRBJ2-1; unclear D gene. CDR3 nucleotides: TGCAGCGCTGACTCCTACAATGAGCAGTTCTTC. Encoded protein: CSADSYNEQFF.